One and the same sample provided the 4 T cell receptor beta chains below, sequenced in a study of low-dose radiotherapy and immunotherapy resistance in tumors. Time point given: after trial treatment. The treatment was: LDRT plus nivolumab, ipilimumab, low-dose cyclophosphamide and aspirin (RACIN trial). First-strand cDNA relied on TRAV- and TRBV-specific primers spanning alpha and beta chains. The authors ran 15 to 20 PCR cycles to amplify TCRs with a constant-region primer and V-primer adapter. MiXCR was run by TCRdb on the reads, yielding one entry per CDR3 protein. Among roughly 100,000 distinct CDR3 sequences listed, around 21% were seen once. The source material was PBMCs, sampled after low-dose radiotherapy plus immunotherapy. The receptors were sampled from a male donor with prostate cancer.

This clonotype came up many times. One end of the junction varies from germline; a read error may be responsible. The rearrangement joins TRBV9 to TRBJ2-3; TRBD1 is a possible D gene (6 bases). Germline V lookup: CDR1 SGDLS, CDR2 YYNGEE. This CDR3 comprises 14 residues. The CDR3 nucleotides are TGTGCCAGCAGCGTCGGACAGCGGCCAGAAACGCAGTATTTT. Translating gives CASSVGQRPETQYF.

This clonotype was counted a single time. The chain carries TRBV30 and TRBJ2-2; D is possibly TRBD1 (6 bases). The CDR3 spans 16 residues. The V gene lost 3 bases and the J gene lost 4 bases, with 18 bases spanning the gap. CDR1 and CDR2 (germline): GTSNPN, SVGIG (reference sequence). As DNA, the CDR3 is TGTGCCTGGAGGCCCAACGTGGGGGCCCGCACCGGGGAGCTGTTTTTT. Its translation is CAWRPNVGARTGELFF.

This clonotype was counted many times. The chain uses TRBV19 and TRBJ2-1; TRBD1 agrees at 11 bases. The germline gives CDR1 LNHDA, CDR2 SQIVND (reference sequence). With V trimmed by 1 base and J by 9 bases, 11 bases remained unmatched. The CDR3 sequence is 17 residues long. The CDR3 DNA follows: TGTGCCAGTAGTATAGCCGGACAGGGGGCGGTGAGGACTGAGCAGTTCTTC. The encoded protein is CASSIAGQGAVRTEQFF.

On this clonotype: One end of the junction is discordant with germline, which a read error may explain. J is TRBJ2-3 and V is TRBV7-9; 8 bases match TRBD2. CDR1 SEHNR and CDR2 FQNEAQ come from the germline V gene (reference sequence). The CDR3 is 14 residues long. The CDR3 spells CVSSPRTSSDTQYF. For the CDR3, the DNA is TGTGTCAGCAGCCCTAGGACTAGCTCTGATACGCAGTATTTT.